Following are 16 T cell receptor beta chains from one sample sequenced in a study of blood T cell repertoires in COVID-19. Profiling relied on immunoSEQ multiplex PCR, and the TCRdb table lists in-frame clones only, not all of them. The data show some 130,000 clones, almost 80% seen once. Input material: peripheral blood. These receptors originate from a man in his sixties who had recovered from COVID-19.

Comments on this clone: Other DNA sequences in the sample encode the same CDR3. For the CDR3, the DNA is TGCGCCAGCAGCCAGGGGACAGGGAGCTCCTACGAGCAGTACTTC. The encoded protein is CASSQGTGSSYEQYF. The chain employs TRBV4-3 and TRBJ2-7; 9 bases match TRBD1. Trimming at V came to 3 bases and at J to 0 bases, leaving 3 bases not matched to a gene. The V gene's germline CDR1 is LGHNA and CDR2 YSLEER. CDR3 size: 15 residues.

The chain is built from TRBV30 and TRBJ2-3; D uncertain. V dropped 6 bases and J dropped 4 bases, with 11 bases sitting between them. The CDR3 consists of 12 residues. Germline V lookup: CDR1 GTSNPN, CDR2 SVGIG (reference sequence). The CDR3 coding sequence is TGTGCCTGTACTACCTCCCCAGATACGCAGTATTTT. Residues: CACTTSPDTQYF.

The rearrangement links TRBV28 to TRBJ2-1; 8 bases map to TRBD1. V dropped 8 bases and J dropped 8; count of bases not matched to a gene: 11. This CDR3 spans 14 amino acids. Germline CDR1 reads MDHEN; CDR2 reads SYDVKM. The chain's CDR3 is CASAGGIGLHEQFF. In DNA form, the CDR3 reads TGTGCCAGCGCAGGGGGCATAGGTTTACATGAGCAGTTCTTC.

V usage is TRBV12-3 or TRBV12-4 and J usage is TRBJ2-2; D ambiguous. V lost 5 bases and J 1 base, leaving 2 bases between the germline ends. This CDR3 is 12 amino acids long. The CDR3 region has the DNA TGTGCCAGCAGTCAGAACACCGGGGAGCTGTTTTTT. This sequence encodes CASSQNTGELFF.

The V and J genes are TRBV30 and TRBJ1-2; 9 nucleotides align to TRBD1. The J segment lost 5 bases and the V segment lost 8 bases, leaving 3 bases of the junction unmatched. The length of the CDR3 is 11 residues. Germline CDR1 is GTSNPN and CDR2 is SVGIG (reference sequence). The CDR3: CAGTGLYGYTF. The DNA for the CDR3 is TGTGCCGGGACAGGGTTATATGGCTACACCTTC.

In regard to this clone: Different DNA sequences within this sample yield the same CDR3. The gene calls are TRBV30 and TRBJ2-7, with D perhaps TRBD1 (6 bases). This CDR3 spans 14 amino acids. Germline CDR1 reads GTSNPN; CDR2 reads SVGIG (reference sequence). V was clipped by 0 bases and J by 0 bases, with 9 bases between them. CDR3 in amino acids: CAWSVTGTSYEQYF. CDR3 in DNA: TGTGCCTGGAGTGTAACAGGGACCTCCTACGAGCAGTACTTC.

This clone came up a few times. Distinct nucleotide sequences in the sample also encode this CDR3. CDR3 protein: CASRGTGNTEAFF. The CDR3 nucleotides read TGTGCCAGTAGAGGGACAGGGAACACTGAAGCTTTCTTT. J is TRBJ1-1 and V is TRBV19, with 8 bases lining up with TRBD1. CDR3 length: 13 amino acids. J lost 1 base, V lost 6 bases, and 1 base had no gene match. Germline V gene data show CDR1 as LNHDA and CDR2 as SQIVND (reference sequence).

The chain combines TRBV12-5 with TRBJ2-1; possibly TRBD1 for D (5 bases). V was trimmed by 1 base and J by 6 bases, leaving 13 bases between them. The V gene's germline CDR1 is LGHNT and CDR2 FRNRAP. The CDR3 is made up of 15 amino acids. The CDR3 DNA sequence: TGTGCTAGTGGTTTGGGCAGGGCCTATCGCAATGAGCAGTTCTTC. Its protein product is CASGLGRAYRNEQFF.

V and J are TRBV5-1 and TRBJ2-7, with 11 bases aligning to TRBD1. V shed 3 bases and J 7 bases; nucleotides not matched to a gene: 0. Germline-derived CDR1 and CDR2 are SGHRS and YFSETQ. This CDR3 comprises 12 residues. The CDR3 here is CASSWDRGEQYF. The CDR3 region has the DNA TGCGCCAGCAGCTGGGACAGGGGGGAGCAGTACTTC.

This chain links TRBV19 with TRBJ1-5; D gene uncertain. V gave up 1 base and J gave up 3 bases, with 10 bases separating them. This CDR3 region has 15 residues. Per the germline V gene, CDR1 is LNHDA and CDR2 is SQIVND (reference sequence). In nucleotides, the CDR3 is TGTGCCAGTAGTATAGGGCCCCCCTTCAATCAGCCCCAGCATTTT. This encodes CASSIGPPFNQPQHF.

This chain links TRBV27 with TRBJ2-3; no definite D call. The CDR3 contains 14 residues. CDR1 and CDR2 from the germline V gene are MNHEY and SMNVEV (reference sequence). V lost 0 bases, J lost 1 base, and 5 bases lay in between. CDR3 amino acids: CASSLSRGTDTQYF. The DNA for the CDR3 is TGTGCCAGCAGTTTATCCCGGGGCACAGATACGCAGTATTTT.

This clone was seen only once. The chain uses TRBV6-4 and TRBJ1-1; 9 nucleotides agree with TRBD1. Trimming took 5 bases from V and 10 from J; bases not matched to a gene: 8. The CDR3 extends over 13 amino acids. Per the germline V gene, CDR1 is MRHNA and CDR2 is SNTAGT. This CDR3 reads CASSTGTGSPAFF. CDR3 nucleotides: TGTGCCAGCAGTACCGGGACAGGGAGCCCAGCTTTCTTT.

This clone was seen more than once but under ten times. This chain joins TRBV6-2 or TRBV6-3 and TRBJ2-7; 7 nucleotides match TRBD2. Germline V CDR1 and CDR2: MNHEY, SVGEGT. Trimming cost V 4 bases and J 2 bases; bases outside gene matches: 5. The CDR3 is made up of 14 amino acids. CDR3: CASSWGGGAYEQYF. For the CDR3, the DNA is TGTGCCAGCAGTTGGGGCGGGGGTGCCTACGAGCAGTACTTC.

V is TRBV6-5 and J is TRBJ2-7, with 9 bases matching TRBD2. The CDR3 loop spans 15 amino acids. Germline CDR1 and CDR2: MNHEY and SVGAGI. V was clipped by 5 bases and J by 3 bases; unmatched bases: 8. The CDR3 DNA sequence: TGTGCCAGCAGTATGGCTCTAGCGGGACTCTACGAGCAGTACTTC. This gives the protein CASSMALAGLYEQYF.

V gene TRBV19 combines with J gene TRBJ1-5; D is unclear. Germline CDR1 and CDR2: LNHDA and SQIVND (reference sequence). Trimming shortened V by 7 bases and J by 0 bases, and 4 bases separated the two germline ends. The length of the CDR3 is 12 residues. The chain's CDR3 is CASTGSNQPQHF. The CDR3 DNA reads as TGTGCCAGTACGGGTAGCAATCAGCCCCAGCATTTT. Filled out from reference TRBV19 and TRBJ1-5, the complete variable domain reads DGGITQSPKYLFRKEGQNVTLSCEQNLNHDAMYWYRQDPGQGLRLIYYSQIVNDFQKGDIAEGYSVSREKKESFPLTVTSAQKNPTAFYLCASTGSNQPQHFGDGTRLSIL.

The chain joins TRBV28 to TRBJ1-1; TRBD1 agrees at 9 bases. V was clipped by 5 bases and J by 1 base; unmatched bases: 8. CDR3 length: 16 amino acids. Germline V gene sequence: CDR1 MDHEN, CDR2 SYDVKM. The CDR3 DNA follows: TGTGCCAGCAGTGTCCCGGGACAGGGATCGAACACTGAAGCTTTCTTT. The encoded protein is CASSVPGQGSNTEAFF.